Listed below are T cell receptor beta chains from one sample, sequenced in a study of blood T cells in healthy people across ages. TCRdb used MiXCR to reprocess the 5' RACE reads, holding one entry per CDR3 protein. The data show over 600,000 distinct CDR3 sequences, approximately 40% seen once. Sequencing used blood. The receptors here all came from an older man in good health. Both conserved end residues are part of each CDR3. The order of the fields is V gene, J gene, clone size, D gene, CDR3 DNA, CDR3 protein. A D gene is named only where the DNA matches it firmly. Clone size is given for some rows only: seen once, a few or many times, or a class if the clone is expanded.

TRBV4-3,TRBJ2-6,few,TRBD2,TGCGCCAGCAGCCCTCGGGTAGCGGGAACTGGGGCCAACGTCCTGACTTTC,CASSPRVAGTGANVLTF
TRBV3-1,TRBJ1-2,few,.,TGTGCCAGCAGCCAAGGGGGCGGGGGGCGCCGCTATGGCTACACCTTC,CASSQGGGGRRYGYTF
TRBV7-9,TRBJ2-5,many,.,TGTGCCAGCAGCTTAGCTTGGTCAGGGAATCTCCAAGAGACCCAGTACTTC,CASSLAWSGNLQETQYF
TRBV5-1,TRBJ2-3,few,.,TGCGCCAGCGCCGGGTTGGGCACAGATACGCAGTATTTT,CASAGLGTDTQYF
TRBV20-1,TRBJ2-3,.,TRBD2,TGCAGTGCTACCTCGAGTGAGCGGGGGGCCGAGGGGACGCAGTATTTT,CSATSSERGAEGTQYF
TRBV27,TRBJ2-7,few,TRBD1,TGTGCCAGCAAAACGGACAGGGGGGACGAGCAGTACTTC,CASKTDRGDEQYF
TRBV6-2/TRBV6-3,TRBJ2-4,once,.,TGTGCCAGCAGTTACTGGTCGGGAGCTAGCAAGAACATTCAGTACTTC,CASSYWSGASKNIQYF
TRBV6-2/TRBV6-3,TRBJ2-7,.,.,TGTGCCAGCAGTTATCCCAGTCCCCTGGTCGGATACGAGCAGTACTTC,CASSYPSPLVGYEQYF
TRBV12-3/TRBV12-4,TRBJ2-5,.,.,TGTGCCAGCAGTTTTTACTCTTCACCGTGGGAGACCCAGTACTTC,CASSFYSSPWETQYF
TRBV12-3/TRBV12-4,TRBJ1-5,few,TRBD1,TGTGCCAGCACCGCGACAGGGGACAGGAGTCAGCCCCAGCATTTT,CASTATGDRSQPQHF
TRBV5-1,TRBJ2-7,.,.,TGCGCCAGCAGCGAAAACGGACTAACCTACGAGCAGTACTTC,CASSENGLTYEQYF
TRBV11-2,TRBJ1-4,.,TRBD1,TGTGCCAGCAGCTCAGGGACAGTGGTCGAAAAACTGTTTTTT,CASSSGTVVEKLFF
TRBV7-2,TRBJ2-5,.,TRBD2,TGTGCCAGCAGCTCCAACGGCGGGGGGGAGACCCAGTACTTC,CASSSNGGGETQYF
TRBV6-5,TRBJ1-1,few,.,TGTGCCAGCAGTCCTAGACAGCGGAACACTGAAGCTTTCTTT,CASSPRQRNTEAFF
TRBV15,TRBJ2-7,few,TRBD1,TGTGCCACCAGCAGCCGGGACAGGGGGCGTGATCATCTCTACGAGCAGTACTTC,CATSSRDRGRDHLYEQYF
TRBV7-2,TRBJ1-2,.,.,TGTGCCAGCAGCTTAGGCGGCAGGGCGATTAATGGCTACACCTTC,CASSLGGRAINGYTF
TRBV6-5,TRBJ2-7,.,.,TGTGCCAGCCAGTTACTCTCATCCTACGAGCAGTACTTC,CASQLLSSYEQYF
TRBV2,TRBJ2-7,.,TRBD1,TGTGCCAGCAGTCTCCACCCTTTGACACAGGGGGCCTCCTACGAGCAGTACTTC,CASSLHPLTQGASYEQYF
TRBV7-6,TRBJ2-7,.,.,TGTGCCAGCAGCTTAGGAGGGGGGAACTCCTACGAGCAGTACTTC,CASSLGGGNSYEQYF
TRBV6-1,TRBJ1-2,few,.,TGTGCCAGCAGTGACCGCAGGGCTAACTATGGCTACACCTTC,CASSDRRANYGYTF
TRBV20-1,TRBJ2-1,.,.,TGCAGTGCTAGCGGGGAGATTTACAATGAGCAGTTCTTC,CSASGEIYNEQFF
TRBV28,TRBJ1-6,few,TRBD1,TGTGCCAGCAGGAGGGGACCACCACGAGGGGGCCATAATTCACCCCTCCACTTT,CASRRGPPRGGHNSPLHF
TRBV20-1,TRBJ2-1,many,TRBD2,TGCAGTGCCCCCGGTCGGCTAGCGGCCCCAGGGGAGCAGTTCTTC,CSAPGRLAAPGEQFF
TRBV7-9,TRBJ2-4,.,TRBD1,TGTGCCAGCAGCGTAGGGGGACAGGGTTACATTCAGTACTTC,CASSVGGQGYIQYF
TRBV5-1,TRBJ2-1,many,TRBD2,TGCGCCAGCAGCTTGGGCACTAGCGGGTTACATGAGCAGTTCTTC,CASSLGTSGLHEQFF
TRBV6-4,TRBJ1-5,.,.,TGTGCCAGCAGTCCCTTAGGGGGTTTACAGCCCCAGCATTTT,CASSPLGGLQPQHF
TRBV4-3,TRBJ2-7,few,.,TGCGCCAGCAGCCAAGAAGGACCTCCTTCCTACGAGCAGTACTTC,CASSQEGPPSYEQYF
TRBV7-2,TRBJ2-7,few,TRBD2,TGTGCCAGCAGCTTAGGAGGGCGGGAGGGGATCTACGAGCAGTACTTC,CASSLGGREGIYEQYF
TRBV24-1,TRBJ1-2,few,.,TGTGCCACCAGTGATTTCGACGGGGGCTACACCTTC,CATSDFDGGYTF
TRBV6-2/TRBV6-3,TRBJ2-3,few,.,TGTGCCAGCAGCCCGATCCTCCGGCCAGGGGAGACAGATACGCAGTATTTT,CASSPILRPGETDTQYF
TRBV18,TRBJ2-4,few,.,TGTGCCAGCTCACCCCTTGCCAGGGGGGTCGCAAACATTCAGTACTTC,CASSPLARGVANIQYF
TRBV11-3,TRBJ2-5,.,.,TGTGCCAGCAGCTCCCTCGGTGGGGCAGGGGAAGAGACCCAGTACTTC,CASSSLGGAGEETQYF
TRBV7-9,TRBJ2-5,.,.,TGTGCCAGCAGCCTCATTTACAATGAGCAGTACTTC,CASSLIYNEQYF
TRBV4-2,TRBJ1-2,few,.,TGTGCCAGCAGCCAAGATATTTGGGGAGCTAACTATGGCTACACCTTC,CASSQDIWGANYGYTF
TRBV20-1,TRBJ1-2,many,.,TGCAGTGCGTACGATAACTATGGCTACACCTTC,CSAYDNYGYTF
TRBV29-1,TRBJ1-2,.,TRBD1,TGCAGCGTTGACGGACAGGGAGAGTGGGGCTACACCTTC,CSVDGQGEWGYTF
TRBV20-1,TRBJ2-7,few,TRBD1,TGCAGTGCTACCGGACAGGAGTACTACGAGCAGTACTTC,CSATGQEYYEQYF
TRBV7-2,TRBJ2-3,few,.,TGTGCCAGCAGACTAACGGGGACTAGCACAGATACGCAGTATTTT,CASRLTGTSTDTQYF
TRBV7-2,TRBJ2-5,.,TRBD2,TGTGCCAGCAGCTTATACGGGACTAGCGGAGCCGACGGGCAGTACTTC,CASSLYGTSGADGQYF